The rows below give T cell receptor beta chains drawn from one sample of a study of T-cell memory formation after mild COVID-19. TCRdb analysed the 5' RACE reads with MiXCR anew, one entry per CDR3 protein. Here the sample spans a few hundred thousand distinct CDR3 sequences, more than 15% being singletons. Sequenced: PBMCs or a T cell subset sorted from them (not recorded which). The source is a man between 18 and 29 years old who had mild COVID-19 (a few samples of this study predate the infection). Cell type and time point are not known. Each CDR3 is given with its conserved first and last residue. Fields, in order: clone size, V gene, D gene, J gene, CDR3 DNA, CDR3 protein. D genes are given only for firm matches. Clone size is stated in some rows and not others, as once, few, many or a class when expanded.

size: -
V: TRBV24-1
D: -
J: TRBJ1-1
DNA: TGTGCCACCAGAAACAGGGTGGGCACTGAAGCTTTCTTT
CDR3: CATRNRVGTEAFF

size: few
V: TRBV5-1
D: TRBD2
J: TRBJ2-1
DNA: TGCACCAACGCGGGGGAGAGCTCCTACAATGAGCAGTTCTTC
CDR3: CTNAGESSYNEQFF

size: -
V: TRBV29-1
D: -
J: TRBJ2-2
DNA: TGCAGCGTCCGATCCACCGGGGAGCTGTTTTTT
CDR3: CSVRSTGELFF

size: many
V: TRBV5-1
D: -
J: TRBJ2-1
DNA: TGCGCCAGCAGCTTGGCCATGGGGGTCTACAATGAGCAGTTCTTC
CDR3: CASSLAMGVYNEQFF

size: few
V: TRBV3-1
D: -
J: TRBJ2-1
DNA: TGTGCCAGCAGCCCTGGACCTGAGGTGAATGAGCAGTTCTTC
CDR3: CASSPGPEVNEQFF

size: -
V: TRBV24-1
D: TRBD1
J: TRBJ2-5
DNA: TGTGCCACCAGTGGTTCCGGGACAGGGTCAACGGAGACCCAGTACTTC
CDR3: CATSGSGTGSTETQYF

size: -
V: TRBV11-2
D: -
J: TRBJ1-2
DNA: TGTGCCAGCAGCTTAGTGGGGCCTGATGGCTACACCTTC
CDR3: CASSLVGPDGYTF

size: few
V: TRBV11-2
D: TRBD2
J: TRBJ2-1
DNA: TGTGCCAGCAGCCCGGCTACTAGCGATGAGCAGTTCTTC
CDR3: CASSPATSDEQFF

size: -
V: TRBV7-6
D: -
J: TRBJ1-1
DNA: TGTGCCAGCAGCTTTTCGGCCAACTCCCGTGAAGCTTTCTTT
CDR3: CASSFSANSREAFF

size: -
V: TRBV7-9
D: TRBD1
J: TRBJ2-5
DNA: TGTGCCAGCAGCCTGGACAGGGGAAAAGAGACCCAGTACTTC
CDR3: CASSLDRGKETQYF

size: many
V: TRBV12-3/TRBV12-4
D: -
J: TRBJ2-3
DNA: TGTGCCAGCAGCCCAACATCATGGGGCACAGATACGCAGTATTTT
CDR3: CASSPTSWGTDTQYF

size: few
V: TRBV7-9
D: -
J: TRBJ1-1
DNA: TGTGCCAGCCCCTCGGGTGATGAAGCTTTCTTT
CDR3: CASPSGDEAFF

size: -
V: TRBV5-1
D: -
J: TRBJ2-1
DNA: TGCGCCAGCAGCCGGTTAGGGCCCAATGAGCAGTTCTTC
CDR3: CASSRLGPNEQFF

size: few
V: TRBV7-9
D: TRBD2
J: TRBJ2-5
DNA: TGTGCCAGCAGATCGGGGACTAGCGTAGAGACCCAGTACTTC
CDR3: CASRSGTSVETQYF

size: many
V: TRBV24-1
D: -
J: TRBJ2-5
DNA: TGTGCCACCGGAATCCAAGAGACCCAGTACTTC
CDR3: CATGIQETQYF

size: -
V: TRBV6-1
D: TRBD1
J: TRBJ2-3
DNA: TGTGCCAGCAGACCGGACAGGGGCGAAGGCACAGATACGCAGTATTTT
CDR3: CASRPDRGEGTDTQYF

size: -
V: TRBV9
D: -
J: TRBJ1-2
DNA: TGTGCCAGCAGTGAGTACAATTCCCACGATGGCTACACCTTC
CDR3: CASSEYNSHDGYTF

size: -
V: TRBV5-1
D: -
J: TRBJ2-1
DNA: TGCGCCAGTGGGGTTTTGTCCCCGGGAGTCGGCAATGAGCAGTTCTTC
CDR3: CASGVLSPGVGNEQFF

size: few
V: TRBV6-5
D: TRBD2
J: TRBJ2-7
DNA: TGTGCCAGCAGGTTAGCGGGCCACTCCTACGAGCAGTACTTC
CDR3: CASRLAGHSYEQYF

size: many
V: TRBV7-9
D: TRBD2
J: TRBJ2-1
DNA: TGTGCCACCAAGCCGGCTAGCGGGTGGAATGAGCAGTTCTTC
CDR3: CATKPASGWNEQFF

size: -
V: TRBV11-2
D: TRBD2
J: TRBJ2-3
DNA: TGTGCCAGCAGCCCCGCGGGTAGCGGGGCTACGCAGTATTTT
CDR3: CASSPAGSGATQYF

size: few
V: TRBV7-2
D: -
J: TRBJ1-2
DNA: TGTGCCAGCAGCGCCCGCCCGGGGGTACCGGCCTATGGCTACACCTTC
CDR3: CASSARPGVPAYGYTF

size: -
V: TRBV2
D: TRBD1
J: TRBJ1-1
DNA: TGTGCCAGCAACTCTGACAGGGGGACTGAAGCTTTCTTT
CDR3: CASNSDRGTEAFF

size: -
V: TRBV10-3
D: -
J: TRBJ2-1
DNA: TGTGCCATCAGTCAGGGACGTGAGCAGTTCTTC
CDR3: CAISQGREQFF

size: few
V: TRBV4-3
D: -
J: TRBJ2-5
DNA: TGCGCCAGCAGCCAAGTTCTCCACCGGGAGACCCAGTACTTC
CDR3: CASSQVLHRETQYF

size: -
V: TRBV24-1
D: TRBD1
J: TRBJ2-2
DNA: TGTGCCACCAGTGAGCCGGGACAGGGGACCCACGGGGAGCTGTTTTTT
CDR3: CATSEPGQGTHGELFF

size: -
V: TRBV7-2
D: TRBD1
J: TRBJ1-4
DNA: TGTGCCAGCAATCCGACAGGGGGCTCTGAAAAACTGTTTTTT
CDR3: CASNPTGGSEKLFF

size: many
V: TRBV12-3/TRBV12-4
D: -
J: TRBJ1-5
DNA: TGTGCCAGCAGCCTGGGGGGCGGGATGATGCCCCAGCATTTT
CDR3: CASSLGGGMMPQHF

size: few
V: TRBV20-1
D: -
J: TRBJ2-5
DNA: TGCAGTGCTCACGACGCGGCAGAGACCCAGTACTTC
CDR3: CSAHDAAETQYF

size: -
V: TRBV2
D: -
J: TRBJ1-1
DNA: TGTGCCAGCACCAAGGACAGTGCGAACACTGAAGCTTTCTTT
CDR3: CASTKDSANTEAFF

size: -
V: TRBV5-1
D: TRBD1
J: TRBJ2-7
DNA: TGCGCCAGCAGTAACAGGGGTTCCTACGAGCAGTACTTC
CDR3: CASSNRGSYEQYF

size: -
V: TRBV20-1
D: -
J: TRBJ1-6
DNA: TGCAGTGCTAGAGCCCCCAGAGAGAATTCACCCCTCCACTTT
CDR3: CSARAPRENSPLHF

size: -
V: TRBV29-1
D: -
J: TRBJ2-7
DNA: TGCAGCGTAGAAGACTGGTACGAGCAGTACTTC
CDR3: CSVEDWYEQYF

size: -
V: TRBV18
D: TRBD1
J: TRBJ2-3
DNA: TGTGCCAGCTCACCACTAGGACAGGGTGGCACAGATACGCAGTATTTT
CDR3: CASSPLGQGGTDTQYF

size: -
V: TRBV6-6
D: -
J: TRBJ1-5
DNA: TGTGCCAGCAGTTACTCCCTTCACCAGCCCCAGCATTTT
CDR3: CASSYSLHQPQHF

size: -
V: TRBV2
D: -
J: TRBJ2-5
DNA: TGTGCCAGCAATAATCGCGGGGGCCGAGGAGAGACCCAGTACTTC
CDR3: CASNNRGGRGETQYF

size: few
V: TRBV9
D: TRBD1
J: TRBJ2-2
DNA: TGTGCCAGCAGCGGGAGGGACAGGGGAACCGGGGAGCTGTTTTTT
CDR3: CASSGRDRGTGELFF

size: many
V: TRBV7-2
D: -
J: TRBJ2-3
DNA: TGTGCCAGCAGCTTAAGGTTCCCCTGGACTCCAAGGGGTACGCAGTATTTT
CDR3: CASSLRFPWTPRGTQYF

size: -
V: TRBV12-3/TRBV12-4
D: -
J: TRBJ2-4
DNA: TGTGCCAGCAGTCGACTGTTCACCAAAAACATTCAGTACTTC
CDR3: CASSRLFTKNIQYF

size: few
V: TRBV6-2/TRBV6-3
D: TRBD1
J: TRBJ1-2
DNA: TGTGCCAGCAGACCCGGACAGGGGTCGGCCGGTCGCTACACCTTC
CDR3: CASRPGQGSAGRYTF

size: -
V: TRBV19
D: -
J: TRBJ1-1
DNA: TGTGCCAGTACCCTAGGGATGGGGTACACTGAAGCTTTCTTT
CDR3: CASTLGMGYTEAFF

size: -
V: TRBV7-6
D: -
J: TRBJ1-5
DNA: TGTGCCAGCAGCTTAGGACAGGACAATCAGCCCCAGCATTTT
CDR3: CASSLGQDNQPQHF

size: many
V: TRBV11-2
D: -
J: TRBJ2-1
DNA: TGTGCCAGCAGCTTAGGGAGCTCCTACAATGAGCAGTTCTTC
CDR3: CASSLGSSYNEQFF

size: few
V: TRBV4-2
D: -
J: TRBJ1-1
DNA: TGTGCCAGCAGCCAAGAAAGGGGCGAAGCTTTCTTT
CDR3: CASSQERGEAFF

size: -
V: TRBV10-2
D: -
J: TRBJ1-2
DNA: TGCGCCAGCGGTGCTCCGGCGGACAACTATGGCTACACCTTC
CDR3: CASGAPADNYGYTF

size: few
V: TRBV3-1
D: TRBD2
J: TRBJ2-7
DNA: TGTGCCAGCAGCCGCCTGGGAGGGGTTGACTACGAGCAGTACTTC
CDR3: CASSRLGGVDYEQYF

size: many
V: TRBV6-5
D: -
J: TRBJ2-2
DNA: TGTGCCAGCAGAAGTATCGGGGGGCGGAACACCGGGGAGCTGTTTTTT
CDR3: CASRSIGGRNTGELFF

size: -
V: TRBV6-1
D: TRBD1
J: TRBJ1-1
DNA: TGTGCCAGCAGTGAAGAGGGAGGGGGCGCAGTCACTGAAGCTTTCTTT
CDR3: CASSEEGGGAVTEAFF

size: -
V: TRBV4-3
D: TRBD2
J: TRBJ2-3
DNA: TGCGCCAGCAGCGCCACCGGGACTAGCGGATCAGATACGCAGTATTTT
CDR3: CASSATGTSGSDTQYF

size: many
V: TRBV5-1
D: -
J: TRBJ1-2
DNA: TGCGCCAGCAGCTTTCGCTCTGGGCTTTACTATGGCTACACCTTC
CDR3: CASSFRSGLYYGYTF

size: -
V: TRBV20-1
D: TRBD2
J: TRBJ2-5
DNA: TGCAGTGCTAGGCGGCGGGGGGGCCTGGAGACCCAGTACTTC
CDR3: CSARRRGGLETQYF